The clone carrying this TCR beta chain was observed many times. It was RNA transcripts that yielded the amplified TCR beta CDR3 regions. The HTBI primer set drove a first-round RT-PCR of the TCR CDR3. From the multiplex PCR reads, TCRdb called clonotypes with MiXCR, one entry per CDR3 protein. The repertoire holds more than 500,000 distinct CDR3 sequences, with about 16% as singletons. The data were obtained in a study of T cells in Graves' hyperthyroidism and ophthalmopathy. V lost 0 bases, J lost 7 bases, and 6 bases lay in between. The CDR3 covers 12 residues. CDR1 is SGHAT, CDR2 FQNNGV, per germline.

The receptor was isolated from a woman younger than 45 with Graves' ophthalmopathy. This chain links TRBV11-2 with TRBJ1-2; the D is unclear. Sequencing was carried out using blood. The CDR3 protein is CASSLEGLGYTF. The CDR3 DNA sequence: TGTGCCAGCAGCTTAGAAGGCCTTGGCTACACCTTC.